Presented here are 29 T cell receptor beta chains from one specimen sequenced in a study of identical twins. TCRdb re-called the 5' RACE reads through MiXCR, storing one row per CDR3 protein. The data hold under 250,000 distinct CDR3 sequences, with roughly 7.5% observed a single time. These data also featured in a second study, about yellow fever vaccine responses in identical twins.

The specimen was CD8+ T cells sorted from blood. Receptor source: a woman aged 18-35 years in good health.

The J gene is TRBJ2-2, the V gene TRBV20-1, with 9 bases aligning to TRBD1. This CDR3 has 13 residues. The germline V gene encodes CDR1 DFQATT and CDR2 SNEGSKA (reference sequence). V was clipped by 5 bases and J by 6 bases; unmatched bases: 4. CDR3 sequence (DNA): TGCAGTGCTTTGGGACAGGGTGCCGGGGAGCTGTTTTTT. Translating it yields CSALGQGAGELFF.

This clonotype was counted ten times or more. V is TRBV29-1 and J is TRBJ2-2; D remains ambiguous. In germline, CDR1 is SQVTM, CDR2 ANQGSEA. Trimming took off 2 bases at V and 3 bases at J, with 1 base between the two ends. CDR3 length: 11 amino acids. The CDR3 nucleotides are TGCAGCGTTGAATACACCGGGGAGCTGTTTTTT. Protein: CSVEYTGELFF.

This clonotype was detected ten times or more. Written as DNA, the CDR3 is TGTGCCAGCAGCTTAGGTGGGACTTTCATTTACAATGAGCAGTTCTTC. This gives the protein CASSLGGTFIYNEQFF. The genes are TRBV11-2 and TRBJ2-1, with D possibly being TRBD2 (6 bases). The CDR3 runs 16 residues. V lost 1 base and J 4 bases, leaving 14 bases between the germline ends. The germline gives CDR1 SGHAT, CDR2 FQNNGV.

This clonotype came up many times. The V gene is TRBV29-1, the J gene TRBJ1-2; TRBD1 is a possible D gene (5 bases). This CDR3 region has 13 residues. V lost 2 bases and J lost 1, with 8 bases in between. From germline, CDR1 is SQVTM and CDR2 ANQGSEA. CDR3 nucleotides: TGCAGCGTTGAATGGGGCTTTAACTATGGCTACACCTTC. Translated, it gives CSVEWGFNYGYTF.

The genes are TRBV12-3 or TRBV12-4 and TRBJ2-7, with no clear D. Trimming left V 5 bases short and J 6 bases short, with 17 bases between. The CDR3 totals 14 residues. CDR3 amino acids: CASSASGPTGEQYF. DNA of the CDR3: TGTGCCAGCAGTGCCTCCGGGCCGACGGGCGAGCAGTACTTC.

In regard to this clonotype: A read error may produce the germline difference seen at one junction end. This sequence joins TRBV5-1 and TRBJ2-7; 10 bases fit TRBD2. CDR3 length equals 14 residues. CDR1 is SGHRS, CDR2 YFSETQ, per germline. CDR3 loop: CASRLGTSVYEQYF. In DNA form, the CDR3 reads TGCGCCAGCAGGTTGGGGACTAGCGTCTACGAGCAGTACTTC.

J is TRBJ2-1 and V is TRBV10-2; a possible D gene is TRBD2 (5 bases). This CDR3 contains 14 residues. The germline CDR1 and CDR2 sequences are WSHSY and SAAADI. V was clipped by 10 bases and J by 8 bases, with 21 bases between them. The CDR3 region has the DNA TGCGCCATCTCCCTGGGTCCTAGCAACGATGAGCAGTTCTTC. It encodes CAISLGPSNDEQFF.

This clonotype is categorized as medium-sized. The V gene is TRBV7-2, the J gene TRBJ1-1; the match to TRBD1 covers 7 bases. This CDR3 spans 16 amino acids. From germline, CDR1 is SGHTA and CDR2 FQGNSA. V shed 4 bases, J shed 0 bases, and the junction held 8 bases outside the gene matches. DNA of the CDR3: TGTGCCAGCAGCTACAGGGGAGGTCGGCTGAACACTGAAGCTTTCTTT. Translated, it gives CASSYRGGRLNTEAFF.

This clonotype occurred a few times. V is TRBV3-1 and J is TRBJ2-2; no clear D. CDR1 is LGHDT, CDR2 YNNKEL, per germline (reference sequence). The CDR3 sequence is 15 residues long. Trimming removed 3 bases at V and 6 bases at J, with 14 bases between. The CDR3 reads CASSHPGRSSGELFF. For the CDR3, the DNA is TGTGCCAGCAGCCATCCTGGACGCTCGTCCGGGGAGCTGTTTTTT.

This clonotype was detected a few times. The chain is built from TRBV7-8 and TRBJ2-7; D not certain. The CDR3 has 14 amino acids. CDR1 is SGHVS and CDR2 is FQNEAQ in the germline V gene. The germline V and J ends were trimmed by 1 base and 3 bases, with 10 bases remaining between them. CDR3 coding DNA: TGTGCCAGCAGCTTAGGAGAGCCCGACTACGAGCAGTACGTC. It translates to CASSLGEPDYEQYV.

This clonotype came up many times. The chain joins TRBV4-1 to TRBJ1-2; D is unresolved. The germline V gene has CDR1 MGHRA and CDR2 YSYEKL. The CDR3 loop spans 15 amino acids. The germline V and J ends were trimmed by 4 bases and 6 bases, with 18 bases remaining between them. CDR3 in DNA: TGCGCCAGCAGCCCGCGGGGTGGCCCAGCGCATGGCTACACCTTC. Residues: CASSPRGGPAHGYTF.

This clonotype has a count of ten or more. The chain employs TRBV9 and TRBJ2-2, with 7 bases that match TRBD1. The CDR3 is 14 amino acids. Germline V gene lookup returns CDR1 SGDLS and CDR2 YYNGEE. J gave up 3 bases and V 4 bases, and 3 bases lay outside the gene matches. The CDR3 spells CASSQGDDTGELFF. CDR3 DNA sequence: TGTGCCAGCAGCCAGGGGGATGACACCGGGGAGCTGTTTTTT.

The table lists this clonotype with a few counts. The gene calls are TRBV12-3 or TRBV12-4 and TRBJ2-1, with 14 bases lining up with TRBD2. The CDR3 extends over 18 amino acids. V lost 5 bases to trimming and J lost 7 bases; unmatched junction nucleotides: 13. The CDR3, as DNA: TGTGCCAGCAGTCCATTCCCGGGACTAGCGGGAGTGGCAAATGAGCAGTTCTTC. Translated: CASSPFPGLAGVANEQFF.

This clonotype was counted ten times or more. V gene TRBV20-1 combines with J gene TRBJ2-7; 8 bases are shared with TRBD2. The CDR3 extends over 13 amino acids. J gave up 2 bases and V 3 bases, and 3 bases lay outside the gene matches. CDR1 is DFQATT and CDR2 is SNEGSKA in the germline V gene (reference sequence). The CDR3 protein is CSAREAGAYEQYF. The DNA of the CDR3 is TGCAGTGCTAGGGAAGCGGGAGCCTACGAGCAGTACTTC.

This clonotype has a count of ten or more. The chain employs TRBV28 and TRBJ1-5; no clear D. V shed 1 base and J shed 5 bases, with 9 bases lying between them. The CDR3 has 14 amino acids. Germline loops: CDR1 MDHEN, CDR2 SYDVKM. CDR3 nucleotides: TGTGCCAGCAGTTTATTAACAGACGATCAGCCCCAGCATTTT. Translated, it gives CASSLLTDDQPQHF.

The table lists this clonotype with many counts. The chain combines TRBV10-3 with TRBJ2-7; the D gene is possibly TRBD1 (5 bases). The V gene lost 1 base and the J gene lost 5 bases, with 12 bases spanning the gap. The CDR3 sequence is 14 residues long. In germline, CDR1 is ENHRY, CDR2 SYGVKD. CDR3 coding DNA: TGTGCCATCAGTGAGTATCAGGGTCTGGACGAGCAGTACTTC. It specifies CAISEYQGLDEQYF.

This clonotype was observed a few times. The genes are TRBV18 and TRBJ2-5; 8 bases agree with TRBD2. J gave up 5 bases and V 3 bases, and 11 bases lay outside the gene matches. CDR3 length: 16 amino acids. The germline gives CDR1 KGHSH, CDR2 LQKENI. In nucleotides, the CDR3 is TGTGCCAGCTCACCGGGCCTACAGCGGGGGTCGGAGACCCAGTACTTC. This codes for CASSPGLQRGSETQYF.

This clonotype has at least ten counts. The chain has TRBV28 and TRBJ2-2, with TRBD2 matching over 10 bases. V shed 7 bases and J 0 bases; nucleotides not matched to a gene: 14. CDR3 length: 19 residues. The germline gives CDR1 MDHEN, CDR2 SYDVKM. CDR3 sequence reads: CASTGFEASGSTNTGELFF. CDR3 DNA sequence: TGTGCCAGCACGGGGTTCGAAGCTAGCGGGAGCACGAACACCGGGGAGCTGTTTTTT.

J is TRBJ2-5 and V is TRBV3-1; possible D gene TRBD2, 6 bases. Trimming removed 3 bases from V and 3 bases from J, with 17 bases in between. Germline V gene lookup returns CDR1 LGHDT and CDR2 YNNKEL (reference sequence). The CDR3 is 16 residues long. The CDR3 here is CASSHVGTPNEETQYF. The CDR3, as DNA: TGTGCCAGCAGCCACGTTGGGACTCCAAACGAAGAGACCCAGTACTTC.

This chain uses TRBV5-1 with TRBJ1-1, with D perhaps TRBD1 (5 bases). The V end was cut by 4 bases, the J end by 0 bases, with 10 bases between. Per the germline V gene, CDR1 is SGHRS and CDR2 is YFSETQ. CDR3 length equals 14 residues. CDR3 nucleotide sequence: TGCGCCAGCAGCCCCGGGACGGTGAACACTGAAGCTTTCTTT. Its protein product is CASSPGTVNTEAFF.

Many counts were recorded for this clonotype. This rearrangement joins TRBV3-1 to TRBJ2-3, with no clear D. Trimming cost V 4 bases and J 2 bases, with 16 bases left between them. Germline assignment: CDR1 LGHDT and CDR2 YNNKEL (reference sequence). The CDR3 covers 16 residues. In DNA form, the CDR3 reads TGTGCCAGCAGCCCGTCGAAAGAAGGCCACACAGATACGCAGTATTTT. Translating it yields CASSPSKEGHTDTQYF.

In its sample, this clonotype was seen many times. J is TRBJ1-4 and V is TRBV12-3 or TRBV12-4; 8 positions match TRBD1. Trimming took 6 bases from V and 7 from J; bases not matched to a gene: 7. This CDR3 has 14 amino acids. As DNA, the CDR3 is TGTGCCAGCAGCCGGACAGGGCTTCTTGAAAAACTGTTTTTT. Protein product: CASSRTGLLEKLFF.

In its sample, this clonotype was seen a few times. The chain recombines TRBV7-9 with TRBJ2-5, with 9 positions matching TRBD1. The length of the CDR3 is 14 residues. The junction had 1 base not matched to a gene; V was cut back by 4 bases and J by 1 base. Germline CDR1 is SEHNR and CDR2 is FQNEAQ (reference sequence). The CDR3 sequence: CASSWDRAQETQYF. DNA of the CDR3: TGTGCCAGCAGCTGGGACAGGGCCCAAGAGACCCAGTACTTC.

This clonotype was counted only a few times. V is TRBV7-8 and J is TRBJ2-7, with TRBD2 matching over 8 bases. This CDR3 is built from 15 residues. V shed 1 base and J 7 bases; nucleotides not matched to a gene: 9. Germline-derived CDR1 and CDR2 are SGHVS and FQNEAQ. DNA for the CDR3: TGTGCCAGCAGCTTAGATCCGGGAGGGTTGGGGGAGCAGTACTTC. Residues: CASSLDPGGLGEQYF.

The chain couples TRBV15 to TRBJ2-1, with D perhaps TRBD1 (7 bases). The CDR3 is 15 amino acids. V was shortened by 8 bases and J by 3 bases, with 17 bases between the two germline ends. Germline assignment: CDR1 LNHNV and CDR2 YYDKDF (reference sequence). The CDR3 DNA follows: TGTGCCACCCAGCGGGCGACAGGGAACTACAATGAGCAGTTCTTC. It yields the protein CATQRATGNYNEQFF.

In its sample, this clonotype was seen a few times. J is TRBJ2-7 and V is TRBV10-3; 10 bases fit TRBD2. This CDR3 contains 16 residues. V lost 10 bases, J lost 3 bases, and 15 bases stayed unmatched. Germline values: CDR1 ENHRY, CDR2 SYGVKD. The CDR3 protein is CATHGRAGGRRYEQYF. As DNA, the CDR3 is TGTGCCACCCACGGCAGAGCGGGAGGGCGCCGCTACGAGCAGTACTTC.

This clonotype was observed a few times. In nucleotides, the CDR3 is TGTGCCAGCAGGCTACGGTGGCCGGGACAGTTGTACCAAGAGACCCAGTACTTC. Its translation is CASRLRWPGQLYQETQYF. J is TRBJ2-5 and V is TRBV28; 7 bases align to TRBD1. The CDR3 is 18 residues long. From germline, CDR1 is MDHEN and CDR2 SYDVKM. J was trimmed by 0 bases and V by 6 bases; bases with no gene match: 16.

This clonotype was counted ten times or more. The rearrangement uses TRBV28 and TRBJ2-4, with D perhaps matching TRBD1 or TRBD2 (5 bases each). CDR3 length equals 16 residues. V was cut by 2 bases and J by 0 bases, with 11 bases left in between. From germline, CDR1 is MDHEN and CDR2 SYDVKM. The CDR3 loop is CASSLRGDIAKNIQYF. The CDR3 nucleotides read TGTGCCAGCAGTTTACGGGGCGACATAGCCAAAAACATTCAGTACTTC.

In its sample, this clonotype was seen a few times. V is TRBV28 and J is TRBJ2-3; D uncertain. Trimming pared 0 bases from V and 3 bases from J, leaving 1 base between. Germline V gene lookup returns CDR1 MDHEN and CDR2 SYDVKM. The CDR3 is 12 residues long. The CDR3: CASSLWTDTQYF. As DNA, the CDR3 is TGTGCCAGCAGTTTATGGACAGATACGCAGTATTTT.